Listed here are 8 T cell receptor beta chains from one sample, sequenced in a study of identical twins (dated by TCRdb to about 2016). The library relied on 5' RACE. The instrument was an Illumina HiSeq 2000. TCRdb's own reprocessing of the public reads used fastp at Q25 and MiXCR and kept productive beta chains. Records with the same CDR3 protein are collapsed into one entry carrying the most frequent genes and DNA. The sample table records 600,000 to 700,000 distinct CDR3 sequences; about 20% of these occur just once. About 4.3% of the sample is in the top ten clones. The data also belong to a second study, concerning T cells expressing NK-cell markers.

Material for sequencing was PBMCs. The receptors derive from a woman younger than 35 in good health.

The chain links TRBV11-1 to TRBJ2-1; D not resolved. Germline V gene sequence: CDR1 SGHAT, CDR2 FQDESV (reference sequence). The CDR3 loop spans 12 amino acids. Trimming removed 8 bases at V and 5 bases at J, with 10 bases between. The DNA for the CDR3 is TGTGCCAGCGATGGTCTAAACAATGAGCAGTTCTTC. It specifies CASDGLNNEQFF.

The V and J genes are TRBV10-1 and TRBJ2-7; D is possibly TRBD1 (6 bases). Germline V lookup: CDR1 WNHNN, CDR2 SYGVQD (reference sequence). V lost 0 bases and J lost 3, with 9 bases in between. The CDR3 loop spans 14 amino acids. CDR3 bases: TGCGCCAGCAGTGAGTCCCAGGGGAGCTACGAGCAGTACTTC. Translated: CASSESQGSYEQYF.

In nucleotides, the CDR3 is TGCGCCAGCAGCTTGGTACCCCCAGGGGGAGGGGGTACTTACAATGAGCAGTTCTTC. Amino acid sequence: CASSLVPPGGGGTYNEQFF. This rearrangement joins TRBV5-1 to TRBJ2-1; either TRBD1 or TRBD2 may fit D (7 bases each). Per germline, CDR1 SGHRS and CDR2 YFSETQ. The CDR3 is 19 residues long. Trimming took off 0 bases at V and 4 bases at J, with 23 bases between the two ends.

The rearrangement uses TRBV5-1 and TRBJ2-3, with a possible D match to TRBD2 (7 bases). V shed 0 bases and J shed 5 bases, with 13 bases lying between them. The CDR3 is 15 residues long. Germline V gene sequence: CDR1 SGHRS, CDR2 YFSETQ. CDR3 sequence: CASSLGGGAKDTQYF. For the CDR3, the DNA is TGCGCCAGCAGCTTGGGAGGGGGGGCCAAAGATACGCAGTATTTT.

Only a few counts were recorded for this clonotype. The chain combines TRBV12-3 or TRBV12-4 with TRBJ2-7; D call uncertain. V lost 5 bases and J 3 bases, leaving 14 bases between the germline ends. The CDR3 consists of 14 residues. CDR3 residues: CASSNSGSIYEQYF. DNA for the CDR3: TGTGCCAGCAGTAACTCCGGGTCGATCTACGAGCAGTACTTC.

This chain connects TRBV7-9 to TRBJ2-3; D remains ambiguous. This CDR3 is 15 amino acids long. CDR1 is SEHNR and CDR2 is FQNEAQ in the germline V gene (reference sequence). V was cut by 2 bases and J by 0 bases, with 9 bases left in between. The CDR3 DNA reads TGTGCCAGCAGCTTATCAGGTCTAAGCACAGATACGCAGTATTTT. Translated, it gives CASSLSGLSTDTQYF.

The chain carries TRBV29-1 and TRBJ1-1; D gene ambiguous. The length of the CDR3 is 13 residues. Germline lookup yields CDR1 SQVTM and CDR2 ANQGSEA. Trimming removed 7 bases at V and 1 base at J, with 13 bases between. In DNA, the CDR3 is TGCAGCGAAAATGTGATGGGGAACACTGAAGCTTTCTTT. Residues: CSENVMGNTEAFF.

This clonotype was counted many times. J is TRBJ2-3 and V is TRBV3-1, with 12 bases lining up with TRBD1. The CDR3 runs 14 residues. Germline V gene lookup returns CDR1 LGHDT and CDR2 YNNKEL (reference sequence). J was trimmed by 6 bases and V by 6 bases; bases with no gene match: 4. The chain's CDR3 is CASSSGQGADTQYF. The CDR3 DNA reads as TGTGCCAGCAGTTCGGGACAGGGGGCGGATACGCAGTATTTT.